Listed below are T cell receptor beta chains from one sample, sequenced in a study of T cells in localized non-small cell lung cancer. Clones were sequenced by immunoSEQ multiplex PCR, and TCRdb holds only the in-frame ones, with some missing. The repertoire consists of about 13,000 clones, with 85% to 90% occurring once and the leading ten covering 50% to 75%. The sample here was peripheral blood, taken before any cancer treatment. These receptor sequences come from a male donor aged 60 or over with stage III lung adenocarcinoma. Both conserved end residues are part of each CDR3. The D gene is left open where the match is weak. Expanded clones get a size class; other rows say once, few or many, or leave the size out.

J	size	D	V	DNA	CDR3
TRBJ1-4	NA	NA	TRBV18	TGTGCCAGCTCACAGGGCTGGAGGGGCGTTGGAACTAATGAAAAACTGTTTTTT	CASSQGWRGVGTNEKLFF
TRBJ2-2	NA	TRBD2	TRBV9	TGTGCCAGCCGGCTAGCGGTCACCGGGGAGCTGTTTTTT	CASRLAVTGELFF
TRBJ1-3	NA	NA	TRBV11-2	TGTGCCAGCAGCTTAGGCACGGAAGGAAACACCATATATTTT	CASSLGTEGNTIYF
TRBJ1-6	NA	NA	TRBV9	TGTGCCAGCAGCGTAGCGGAACATTCACCCCTCCACTTT	CASSVAEHSPLHF
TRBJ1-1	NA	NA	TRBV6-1	TGTGCCAGCACGAGGCAGCTGAACACTGAAGCTTTCTTT	CASTRQLNTEAFF
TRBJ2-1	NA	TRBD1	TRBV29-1	TGCAGCGCCTTGGGTCCCGGGACAGGGTCTAATGAGCAGTTCTTC	CSALGPGTGSNEQFF
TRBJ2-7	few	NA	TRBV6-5	TGTGCCAGCAGTAGGAGGGGGTCGTCTGGGGAGCAGTACTTC	CASSRRGSSGEQYF
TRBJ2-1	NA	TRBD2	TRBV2	TGTGCCAGCAGTGGTTCGGGGAGGGTCCTTTGGAATGAGCAGTTCTTC	CASSGSGRVLWNEQFF
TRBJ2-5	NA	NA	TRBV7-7	TGTGCCAGCAGCCTCGGCGGGGCGTGGGCCCAGTACTTC	CASSLGGAWAQYF
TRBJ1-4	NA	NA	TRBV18	TGTGCCAGCTCACCAGCCCTCGGGAGGAATGAAAAACTGTTTTTT	CASSPALGRNEKLFF
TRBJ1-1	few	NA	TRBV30	TGTGCCTGGCATCAGGAGCCGAACACTGAAGCTTTCTTT	CAWHQEPNTEAFF
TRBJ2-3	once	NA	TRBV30	TGTGCTTTTCGCCAGGGGATACGCACAGATACGCAGTATTTT	CAFRQGIRTDTQYF
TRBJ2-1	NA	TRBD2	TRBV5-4	TGTGCCAGCAGCCGCAGCGGGGGGTCCTACAATGAGCAGTTCTTC	CASSRSGGSYNEQFF
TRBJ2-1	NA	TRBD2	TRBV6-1	TGTGCCAGCAGCCGATTTAGCGGGAGTGTCTATGAGCAGTTCTTC	CASSRFSGSVYEQFF
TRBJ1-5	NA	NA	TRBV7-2	TGTGCCAGCAGCTTAGTGGAACATCAGCCCCAGCATTTT	CASSLVEHQPQHF
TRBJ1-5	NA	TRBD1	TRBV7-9	TGTGCCAGCAGTTCATCCGGGACAGGGGGCAATCAGCCCCAGCATTTT	CASSSSGTGGNQPQHF
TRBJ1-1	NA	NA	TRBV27	TGTGCCAGCAGTCCTACGGACACTTTGGGGCGGTTCTTT	CASSPTDTLGRFF
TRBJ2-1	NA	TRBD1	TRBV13	TGTGCCAAAGACAGGGTAGGGCCCAATGAGCAGTTCTTC	CAKDRVGPNEQFF
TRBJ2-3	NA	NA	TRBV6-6	TGTGCCAGCAGATCCGAGAGCACAGATACGCAGTATTTT	CASRSESTDTQYF
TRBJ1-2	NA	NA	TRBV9	TGTGCCAGCAGCGTTGGTCAGGGGTCTAACTATGGCTACACCTTC	CASSVGQGSNYGYTF
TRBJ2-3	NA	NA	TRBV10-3	TGTGCCTTGTCTGAGCGGGCGTCTAGCACAGATACGCAGTATTTT	CALSERASSTDTQYF
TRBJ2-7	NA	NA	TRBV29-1	TGCAGCGTTGAGGCCGCTTACGAGCAGTACTTC	CSVEAAYEQYF
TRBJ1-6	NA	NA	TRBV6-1	TGTGCCAGCAGTCGGACCCTTTTGTGGAATTCACCCCTCCACTTT	CASSRTLLWNSPLHF
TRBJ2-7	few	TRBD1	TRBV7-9	TGTGCCAGCAGTTTAGGGACAGGGGGCTACCACGAGCAGTACTTC	CASSLGTGGYHEQYF
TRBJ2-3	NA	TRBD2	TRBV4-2	TGTGCCAGCAGCCAAGATCGGAGTAGCGGGACTTCCCGGGATACGCAGTATTTT	CASSQDRSSGTSRDTQYF
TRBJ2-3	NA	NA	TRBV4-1	TGCGCCAGCAGCCAACTAGTTGTCCACACAGATACGCAGTATTTT	CASSQLVVHTDTQYF
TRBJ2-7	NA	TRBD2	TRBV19	TGTGCCAGTACCACGACGGGGGGGGCCCTGGGTCTCGAGCAGTACTTC	CASTTTGGALGLEQYF
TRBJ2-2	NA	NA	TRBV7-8	TGTGCCAACCGGGGAGTGGGTACCGGGGAGCTGTTTTTT	CANRGVGTGELFF
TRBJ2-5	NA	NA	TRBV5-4	TGTGCCAGCAGCCTGGGTCTGGGGCCAGAGACCCAGTACTTC	CASSLGLGPETQYF
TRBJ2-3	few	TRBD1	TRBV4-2	TGTGCCAGCAGCCTACAACAGGGGTCCGATACTAGCACAGATACGCAGTATTTT	CASSLQQGSDTSTDTQYF
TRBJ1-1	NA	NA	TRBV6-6	TGTGCCAGCAGTTACTTCCGGGACACTGAAGCTTTCTTT	CASSYFRDTEAFF
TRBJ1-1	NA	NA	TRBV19	TGTGCCAGTAGTATTTGGGAGACTGAAGCTTTCTTT	CASSIWETEAFF